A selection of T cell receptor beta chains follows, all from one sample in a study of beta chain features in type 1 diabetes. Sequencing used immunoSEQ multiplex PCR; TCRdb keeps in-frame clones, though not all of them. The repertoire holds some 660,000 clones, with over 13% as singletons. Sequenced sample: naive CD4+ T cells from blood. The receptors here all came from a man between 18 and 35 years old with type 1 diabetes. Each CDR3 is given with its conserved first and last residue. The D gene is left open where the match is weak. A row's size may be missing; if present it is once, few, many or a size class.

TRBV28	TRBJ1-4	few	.	TGTGCCAGCAGTTCCGGCGCAACTAATGAAAAACTGTTTTTT	CASSSGATNEKLFF
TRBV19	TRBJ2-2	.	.	TGTGCCAGTAGCTTTAGGGGCGCAACCACCGGGGAGCTGTTTTTT	CASSFRGATTGELFF
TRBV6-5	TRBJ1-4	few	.	TGTGCCAGCAGTTACAGCTTTAATGAAAAACTGTTTTTT	CASSYSFNEKLFF
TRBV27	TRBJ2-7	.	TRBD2	TGTGCCAGCGGGCCGGGCCCTAGCGGGAGGGCCGTTTACGAGCAGTACTTC	CASGPGPSGRAVYEQYF
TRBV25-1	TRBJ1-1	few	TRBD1	TGTGCCAGCAGTGAATGGGGACAGTTGATGACTGAAGCTTTCTTT	CASSEWGQLMTEAFF
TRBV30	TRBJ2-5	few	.	TGTGCCTGGACCCAACCGACAGCCCAAGAGACCCAGTACTTC	CAWTQPTAQETQYF
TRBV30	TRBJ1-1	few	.	TGTGCCTGGAGTGTACTGGGGGCTGAAGCTTTCTTT	CAWSVLGAEAFF
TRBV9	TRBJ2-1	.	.	TGTGCCAGCAGCGTAGTCAGCTCCTACAATGAGCAGTTCTTC	CASSVVSSYNEQFF
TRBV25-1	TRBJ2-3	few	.	TGTGCCAGCAGTGAATTCCGCGGGAAAGATACGCAGTATTTT	CASSEFRGKDTQYF
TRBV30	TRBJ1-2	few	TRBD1	TGTGCCTGGACAATAGTTAGGGGGCGCGGCTATGGCTACACCTTC	CAWTIVRGRGYGYTF
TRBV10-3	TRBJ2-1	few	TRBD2	TGTGCCATCAGTGAGGGACTAGCGGGAGGTGATGAGCAGTTCTTC	CAISEGLAGGDEQFF
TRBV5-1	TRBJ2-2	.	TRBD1	TGCGCCAGCGGCACCGGACAGGGAAACACCGGGGAGCTGTTTTTT	CASGTGQGNTGELFF
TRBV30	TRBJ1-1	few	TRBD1	TGTGCCTGGAGTGGCGGACAGGGGGCTAAAGCTTTCTTT	CAWSGGQGAKAFF
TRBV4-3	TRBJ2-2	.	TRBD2	TGCGCCAGCAGCCAGGAGGAGCGGGGTACCGGGGAGCTGTTTTTT	CASSQEERGTGELFF
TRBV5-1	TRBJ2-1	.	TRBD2	TGCGCCAGCAGCTCATACCCTAGCGGGGGGTACAATGAGCAGTTCTTC	CASSSYPSGGYNEQFF
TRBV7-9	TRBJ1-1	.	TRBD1	TGTGCCAGCAGGCTGGGACAGGCGGACACTGAAGCTTTCTTT	CASRLGQADTEAFF
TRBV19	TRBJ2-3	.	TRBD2	TGTGCCAGTAGTAGACTAGCTGCGGATACGCAGTATTTT	CASSRLAADTQYF
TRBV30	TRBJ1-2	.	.	TGTGCCTGGAGTGTGATGGTTGGCTACACCTTC	CAWSVMVGYTF
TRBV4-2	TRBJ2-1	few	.	TGTGCCAGCAGCCAAGAGATTGGGGGCGGAGAATTTAGCTCCTACAATGAGCAGTTCTTC	CASSQEIGGGEFSSYNEQFF
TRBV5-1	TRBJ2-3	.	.	TGCGCCAGCAGCTTGGCCGTCACAGATACGCAGTATTTT	CASSLAVTDTQYF
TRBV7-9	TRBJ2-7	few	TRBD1	TGTGCCAGCACCAATCTACAAGGTGCGAGGGGGCGACCCTCCTACGAGCAGTACTTC	CASTNLQGARGRPSYEQYF
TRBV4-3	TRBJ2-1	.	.	TGCGCCAGCAGCCCTAGCCTCAAAACCTACAATGAGCAGTTCTTC	CASSPSLKTYNEQFF
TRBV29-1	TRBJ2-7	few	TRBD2	TGCAGCGTTGTTGTGGGAGGGACCTACGAGCAGTACTTC	CSVVVGGTYEQYF